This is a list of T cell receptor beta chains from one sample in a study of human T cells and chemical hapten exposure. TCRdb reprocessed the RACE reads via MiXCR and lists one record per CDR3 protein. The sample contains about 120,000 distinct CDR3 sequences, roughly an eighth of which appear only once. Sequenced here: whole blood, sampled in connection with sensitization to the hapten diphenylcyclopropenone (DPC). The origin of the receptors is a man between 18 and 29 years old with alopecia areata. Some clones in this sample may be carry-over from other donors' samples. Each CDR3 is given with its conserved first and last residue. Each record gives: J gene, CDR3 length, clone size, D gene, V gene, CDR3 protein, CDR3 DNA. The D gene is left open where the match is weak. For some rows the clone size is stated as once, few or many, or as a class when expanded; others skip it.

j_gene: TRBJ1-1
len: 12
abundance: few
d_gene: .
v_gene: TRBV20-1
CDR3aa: CSAPRAAYQAFF
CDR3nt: TGCAGTGCCCCCCGGGCAGCCTACCAAGCTTTCTTT

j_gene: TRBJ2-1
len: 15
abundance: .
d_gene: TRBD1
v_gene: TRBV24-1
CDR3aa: CATSDADREYNEQFF
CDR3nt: TGTGCCACCAGTGATGCCGACAGGGAGTACAATGAGCAGTTCTTC

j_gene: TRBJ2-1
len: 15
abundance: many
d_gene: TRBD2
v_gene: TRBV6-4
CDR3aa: CASSPTSGGADEQFF
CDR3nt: TGTGCCAGCAGTCCGACTAGCGGGGGGGCAGACGAGCAGTTCTTC

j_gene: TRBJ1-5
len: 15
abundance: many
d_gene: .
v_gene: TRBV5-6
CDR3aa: CASSSRGYSNQPQHF
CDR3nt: TGTGCCAGCAGCTCTCGGGGGTATAGCAATCAGCCCCAGCATTTT

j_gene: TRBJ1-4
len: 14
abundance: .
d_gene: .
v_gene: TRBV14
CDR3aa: CASSQELTGEKLFF
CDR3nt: TGTGCCAGCAGCCAAGAATTGACGGGAGAAAAACTGTTTTTT

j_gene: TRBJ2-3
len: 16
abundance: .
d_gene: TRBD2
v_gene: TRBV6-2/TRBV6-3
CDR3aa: CASNEPSGGAVYTQYF
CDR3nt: TGTGCCAGCAACGAGCCTAGCGGGGGGGCTGTGTATACGCAGTATTTT

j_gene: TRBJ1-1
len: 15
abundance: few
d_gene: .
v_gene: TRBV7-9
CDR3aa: CASSPHEGVNTEAFF
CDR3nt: TGTGCCAGCAGCCCGCACGAGGGGGTTAACACTGAAGCTTTCTTT

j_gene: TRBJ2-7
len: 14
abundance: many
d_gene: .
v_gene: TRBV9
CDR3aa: CASSVGGPASEQYF
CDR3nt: TGTGCCAGCAGCGTAGGTGGGCCCGCCTCCGAGCAGTACTTC

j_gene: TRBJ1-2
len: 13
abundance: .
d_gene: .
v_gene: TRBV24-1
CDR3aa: CATGDGINYGYTF
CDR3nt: TGTGCCACGGGGGACGGGATTAACTATGGCTACACCTTC

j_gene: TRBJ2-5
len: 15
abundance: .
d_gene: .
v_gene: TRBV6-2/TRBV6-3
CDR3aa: CASRTPKLRQETQYF
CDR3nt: TGTGCCAGCAGGACCCCCAAGTTAAGACAAGAGACCCAGTACTTC

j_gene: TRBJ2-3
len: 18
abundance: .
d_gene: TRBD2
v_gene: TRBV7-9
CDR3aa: CASSFLAGGRIGTDTQYF
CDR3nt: TGTGCCAGCAGCTTCCTAGCGGGGGGGCGCATTGGCACAGATACGCAGTATTTT

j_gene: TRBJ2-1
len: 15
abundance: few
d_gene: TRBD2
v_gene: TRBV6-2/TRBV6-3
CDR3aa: CASSSRGTSYNEQFF
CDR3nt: TGTGCCAGCAGTTCGCGGGGGACCTCCTACAATGAGCAGTTCTTC

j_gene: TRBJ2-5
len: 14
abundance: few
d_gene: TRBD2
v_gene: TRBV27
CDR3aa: CASRSGGAQETQYF
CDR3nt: TGTGCCAGCAGGTCGGGGGGAGCACAAGAGACCCAGTACTTC

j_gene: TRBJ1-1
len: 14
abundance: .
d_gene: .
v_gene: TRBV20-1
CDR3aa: CSAGGRGLNTEAFF
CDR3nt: TGCAGTGCTGGGGGCAGGGGCCTTAACACTGAAGCTTTCTTT

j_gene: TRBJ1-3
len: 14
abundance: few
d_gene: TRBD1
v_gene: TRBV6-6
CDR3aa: CASRGDSSGNTIYF
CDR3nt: TGTGCCAGCAGGGGGGACAGCTCTGGAAACACCATATATTTT

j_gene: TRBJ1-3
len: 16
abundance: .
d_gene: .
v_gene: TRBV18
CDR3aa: CASSKNDRYSGNTIYF
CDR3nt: TGTGCCAGCTCGAAGAACGACAGATACTCTGGAAACACCATATATTTT

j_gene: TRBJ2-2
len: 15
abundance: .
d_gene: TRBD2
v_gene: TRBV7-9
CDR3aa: CASSSSGALTGELFF
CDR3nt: TGTGCCAGCAGCTCCAGCGGGGCCCTCACCGGGGAGCTGTTTTTT

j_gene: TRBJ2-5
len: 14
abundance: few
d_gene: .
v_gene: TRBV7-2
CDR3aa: CASSLSGLQETQYF
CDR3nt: TGTGCCAGCAGCCTTTCCGGACTACAAGAGACCCAGTACTTC

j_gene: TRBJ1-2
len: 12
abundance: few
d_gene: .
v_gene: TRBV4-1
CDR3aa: CASRGWSYGYTF
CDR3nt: TGCGCCAGCAGAGGGTGGTCATATGGCTACACCTTC

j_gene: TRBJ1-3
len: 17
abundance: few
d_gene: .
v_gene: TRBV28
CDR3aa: CASSFGATAYSGNTIYF
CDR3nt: TGTGCCAGCAGTTTCGGGGCCACGGCTTACTCTGGAAACACCATATATTTT

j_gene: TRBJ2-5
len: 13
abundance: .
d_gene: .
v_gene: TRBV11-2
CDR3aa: CASRSVPQETQYF
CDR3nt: TGTGCCAGCAGGTCCGTCCCTCAAGAGACCCAGTACTTC

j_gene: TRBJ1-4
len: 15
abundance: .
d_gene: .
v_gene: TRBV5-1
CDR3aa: CASSLGTDPNQKLFF
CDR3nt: TGCGCCAGCAGCTTGGGGACGGACCCGAATCAAAAACTGTTTTTT

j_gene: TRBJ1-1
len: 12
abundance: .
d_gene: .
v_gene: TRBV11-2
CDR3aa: CASSPTGREAFF
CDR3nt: TGTGCCAGCAGCCCGACTGGCCGTGAAGCTTTCTTT

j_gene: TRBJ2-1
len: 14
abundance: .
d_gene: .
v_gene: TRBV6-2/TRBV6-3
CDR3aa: CASSYGGGVNEQFF
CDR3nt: TGTGCCAGCAGTTACGGCGGGGGCGTTAATGAGCAGTTCTTC

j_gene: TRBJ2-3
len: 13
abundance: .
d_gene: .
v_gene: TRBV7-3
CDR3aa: CASSFGGSDTQYF
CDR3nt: TGTGCCAGCAGCTTTGGGGGATCGGATACGCAGTATTTT

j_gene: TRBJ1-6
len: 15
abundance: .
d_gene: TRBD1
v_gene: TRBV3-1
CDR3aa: CASSTQGANSSPLHF
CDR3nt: TGTGCCAGCAGCACACAGGGGGCGAATAGTTCACCCCTCCACTTT

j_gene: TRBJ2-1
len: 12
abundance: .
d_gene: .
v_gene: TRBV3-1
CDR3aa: CASSPTLNEQFF
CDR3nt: TGTGCCAGCAGCCCCACGCTAAATGAGCAGTTCTTC

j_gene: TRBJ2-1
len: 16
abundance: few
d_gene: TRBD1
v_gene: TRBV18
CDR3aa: CASSPPPRQGYDEQFF
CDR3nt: TGTGCCAGCTCACCACCCCCGAGACAGGGTTACGATGAGCAGTTCTTC

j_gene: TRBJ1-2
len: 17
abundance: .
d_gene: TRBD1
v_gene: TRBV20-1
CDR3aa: CSASRQGPSLANYGYTF
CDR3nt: TGCAGTGCTAGTAGACAGGGACCGTCCTTAGCTAACTATGGCTACACCTTC

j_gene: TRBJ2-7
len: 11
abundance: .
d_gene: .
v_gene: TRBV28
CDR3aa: CATTRGAGQYF
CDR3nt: TGTGCCACCACCCGGGGAGCGGGGCAGTACTTC

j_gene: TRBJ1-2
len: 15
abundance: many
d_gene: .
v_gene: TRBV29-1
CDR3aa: CSVEDQERTNYGYTF
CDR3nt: TGCAGCGTTGAAGACCAAGAACGAACGAACTATGGCTACACCTTC